The TCR beta chain described here comes from a study of shared clonotypes between healthy human individuals. Evenly divided among several immunoSEQ plates was the genomic DNA of each subset. For sorted subsets, 150 to 200 ng DNA per replicate equaled roughly 30,000 T cell genomes. Clones were sequenced by immunoSEQ multiplex PCR, and TCRdb holds only the in-frame ones, with some missing. The repertoire holds millions of clones, with 90% to 95% as singletons. General study results and limits: Compared with memory subsets, naive subsets generally had larger estimated richness. Of the naive CD4 clonotypes, about 5.4% were shared across a handful of donors.

A word on this clone: The antigen is undetermined. The sample holds other DNA sequences that translate to the same CDR3.

Looked up from germline, CDR1 is SGHTA and CDR2 is FQGNSA. Trimming left V 1 base short and J 1 base short, with 7 bases between. This CDR3 has 14 residues. The source is a man aged 18 to 30 in good health. The chain joins TRBV7-2 to TRBJ1-2, with D hard to call. Sequences were obtained from naive CD4+ T cells sorted from blood. The subset: CD45RA+ positively selected. Here the CDR3 reads CASSLGTGNYGYTF. The CDR3 coding sequence is TGTGCCAGCAGCTTAGGGACCGGTAACTATGGCTACACCTTC.